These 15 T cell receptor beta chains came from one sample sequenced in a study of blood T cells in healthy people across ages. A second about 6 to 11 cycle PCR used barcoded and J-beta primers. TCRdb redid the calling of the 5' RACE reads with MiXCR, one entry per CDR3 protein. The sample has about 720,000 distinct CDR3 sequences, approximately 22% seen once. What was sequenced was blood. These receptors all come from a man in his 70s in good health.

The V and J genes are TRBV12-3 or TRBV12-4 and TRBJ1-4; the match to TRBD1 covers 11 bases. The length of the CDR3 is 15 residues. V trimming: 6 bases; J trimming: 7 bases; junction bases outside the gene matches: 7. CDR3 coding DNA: TGTGCCAGCAGGGGACAGGGGGGGTTTAGTGAAAAACTGTTTTTT. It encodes CASRGQGGFSEKLFF.

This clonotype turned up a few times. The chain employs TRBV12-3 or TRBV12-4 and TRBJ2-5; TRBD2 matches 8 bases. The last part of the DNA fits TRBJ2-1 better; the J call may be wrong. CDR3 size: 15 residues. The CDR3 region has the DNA TGTGCCAGCAGCCGTACTAGCGGCCCAAACAATGAGCAGTTCTTC. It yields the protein CASSRTSGPNNEQFF.

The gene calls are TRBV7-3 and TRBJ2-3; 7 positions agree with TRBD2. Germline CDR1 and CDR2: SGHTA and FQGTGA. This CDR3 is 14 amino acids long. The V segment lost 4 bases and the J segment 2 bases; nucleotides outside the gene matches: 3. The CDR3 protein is CASSSQRDTDTQYF. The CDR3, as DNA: TGTGCCAGCAGCTCGCAGCGGGACACAGATACGCAGTATTTT.

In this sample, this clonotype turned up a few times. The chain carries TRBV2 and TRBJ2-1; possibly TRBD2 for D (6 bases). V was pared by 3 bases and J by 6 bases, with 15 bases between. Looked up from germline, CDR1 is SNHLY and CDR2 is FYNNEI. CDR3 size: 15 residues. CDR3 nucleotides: TGTGCCAGCAGTGAGCGACTAGGCAAGGGCAATGAGCAGTTCTTC. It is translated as CASSERLGKGNEQFF.

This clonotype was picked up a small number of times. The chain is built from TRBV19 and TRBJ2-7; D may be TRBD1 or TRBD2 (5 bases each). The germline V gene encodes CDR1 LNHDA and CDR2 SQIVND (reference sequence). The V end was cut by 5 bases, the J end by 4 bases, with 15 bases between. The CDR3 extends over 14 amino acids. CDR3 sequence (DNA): TGTGCCAGTAGTTTCGGGACCGACGATTACGAGCAGTACTTC. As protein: CASSFGTDDYEQYF.

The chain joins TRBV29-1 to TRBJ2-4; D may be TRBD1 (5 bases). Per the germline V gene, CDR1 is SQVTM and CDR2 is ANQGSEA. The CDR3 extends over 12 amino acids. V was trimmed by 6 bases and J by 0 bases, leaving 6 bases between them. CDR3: CSVDIAKNIQYF. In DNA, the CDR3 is TGCAGCGTGGACATAGCCAAAAACATTCAGTACTTC.

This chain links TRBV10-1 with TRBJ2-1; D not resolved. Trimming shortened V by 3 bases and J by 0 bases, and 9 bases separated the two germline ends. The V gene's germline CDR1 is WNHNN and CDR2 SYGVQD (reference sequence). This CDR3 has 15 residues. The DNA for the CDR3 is TGCGCCAGCAGTGATCAGGCCAGCTCCTACAATGAGCAGTTCTTC. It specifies CASSDQASSYNEQFF.

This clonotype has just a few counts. CDR3 nucleotides: TGCAGCGTTGATAGGGGACTAGCGGCTACAGATACGCAGTATTTT. This codes for CSVDRGLAATDTQYF. This chain joins TRBV29-1 and TRBJ2-3; 11 bases fit TRBD2. Germline loops: CDR1 SQVTM, CDR2 ANQGSEA. V was pared by 3 bases and J by 3 bases, with 5 bases of the junction left unmatched. The length of the CDR3 is 15 residues.

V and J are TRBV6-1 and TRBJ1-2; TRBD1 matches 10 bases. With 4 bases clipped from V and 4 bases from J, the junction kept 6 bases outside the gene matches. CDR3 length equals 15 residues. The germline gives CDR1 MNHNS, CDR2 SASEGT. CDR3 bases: TGTGCCAGCAGTGCCGGGACAGGGGAAGGCTATGGCTACACCTTC. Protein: CASSAGTGEGYGYTF.

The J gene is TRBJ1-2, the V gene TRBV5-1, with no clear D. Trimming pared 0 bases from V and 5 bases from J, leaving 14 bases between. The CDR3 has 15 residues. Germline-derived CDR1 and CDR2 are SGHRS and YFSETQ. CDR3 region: CASSLDGSSIYGYTF. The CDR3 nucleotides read TGCGCCAGCAGCTTGGATGGCTCTTCGATATATGGCTACACCTTC.

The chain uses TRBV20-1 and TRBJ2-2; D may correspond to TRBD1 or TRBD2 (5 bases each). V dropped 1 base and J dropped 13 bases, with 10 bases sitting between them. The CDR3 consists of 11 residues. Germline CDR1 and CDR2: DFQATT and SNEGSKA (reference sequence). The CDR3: CSARGQGVLFF. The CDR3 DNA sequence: TGCAGTGCTAGAGGTCAGGGAGTGCTGTTTTTT.

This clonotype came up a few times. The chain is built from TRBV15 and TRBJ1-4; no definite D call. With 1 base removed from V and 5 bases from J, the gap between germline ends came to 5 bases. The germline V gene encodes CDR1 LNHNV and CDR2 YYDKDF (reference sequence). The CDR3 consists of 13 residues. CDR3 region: CATSRGKNEKLFF. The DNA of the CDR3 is TGTGCCACCAGCAGAGGGAAGAATGAAAAACTGTTTTTT.

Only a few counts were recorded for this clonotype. The CDR3 spells CSASRGLGTEAFF. DNA for the CDR3: TGCAGTGCTAGCAGGGGGCTTGGCACTGAAGCTTTCTTT. The gene calls are TRBV20-1 and TRBJ1-1; 8 bases line up with TRBD1. The CDR3 is 13 amino acids. The V segment lost 3 bases and the J segment 4 bases; nucleotides outside the gene matches: 4. From germline, CDR1 is DFQATT and CDR2 SNEGSKA (reference sequence).

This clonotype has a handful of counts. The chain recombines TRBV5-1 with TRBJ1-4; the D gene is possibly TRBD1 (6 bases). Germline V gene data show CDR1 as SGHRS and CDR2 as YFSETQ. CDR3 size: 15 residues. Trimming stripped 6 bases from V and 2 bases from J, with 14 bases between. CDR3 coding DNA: TGCGCCAGCACGCAGCGGGGGCCGACTAATGAAAAACTGTTTTTT. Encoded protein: CASTQRGPTNEKLFF. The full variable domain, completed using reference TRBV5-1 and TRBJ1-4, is KAGVTQTPRYLIKTRGQQVTLSCSPISGHRSVSWYQQTPGQGLQFLFEYFSETQRNKGNFPGRFSGRQFSNSRSEMNVSTLELGDSALYLCASTQRGPTNEKLFFGSGTQLSVL.

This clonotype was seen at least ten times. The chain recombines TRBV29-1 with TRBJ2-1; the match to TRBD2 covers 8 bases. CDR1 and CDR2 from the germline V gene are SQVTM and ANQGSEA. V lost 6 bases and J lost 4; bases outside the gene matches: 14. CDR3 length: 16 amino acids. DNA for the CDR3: TGCAGCGTCGATAATCCAGCGGGGGCAATATACAATGAGCAGTTCTTC. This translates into CSVDNPAGAIYNEQFF.